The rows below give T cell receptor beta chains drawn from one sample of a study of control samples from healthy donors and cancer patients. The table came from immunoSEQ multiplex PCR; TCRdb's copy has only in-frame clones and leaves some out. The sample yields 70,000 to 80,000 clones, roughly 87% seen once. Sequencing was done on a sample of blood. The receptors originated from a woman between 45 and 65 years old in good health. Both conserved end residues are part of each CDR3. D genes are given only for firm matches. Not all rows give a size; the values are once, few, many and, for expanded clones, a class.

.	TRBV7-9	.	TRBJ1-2	CASSSSSRANYGYTF	TGTGCCAGCAGCTCCAGCTCGAGGGCTAACTATGGCTACACCTTC
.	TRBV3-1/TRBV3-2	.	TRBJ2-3	CASSHREATDTQYF	TGTGCCAGCAGCCACAGGGAGGCCACAGATACGCAGTATTTT
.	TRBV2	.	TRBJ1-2	CASSERTAYGYTF	TGTGCCAGCAGTGAGAGGACAGCCTATGGCTACACCTTC
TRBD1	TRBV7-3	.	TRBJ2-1	CVSSLSPGQYNEQFF	TGTGTCAGCAGCTTATCCCCGGGACAGTACAATGAGCAGTTCTTC
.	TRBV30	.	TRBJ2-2	CALGGNTGELFF	TGTGCCCTCGGGGGTAACACCGGGGAGCTGTTTTTT
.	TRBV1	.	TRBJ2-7	CTSSQGIRELRYEQYF	TGCACCAGCAGCCAAGGAATACGGGAGTTACGATACGAGCAGTACTTC
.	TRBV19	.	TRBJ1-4	CASSIGGTIREKLFF	TGTGCCAGTAGTATTGGGGGGACAATTCGTGAAAAACTGTTTTTT
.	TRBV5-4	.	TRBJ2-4	CASSSGLGGLGAKNIQYF	TGTGCCAGCAGCTCCGGGCTGGGGGGCTTGGGGGCCAAAAACATTCAGTACTTC
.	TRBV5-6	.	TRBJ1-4	CASSLDRRSNEKLFF	TGTGCCAGCAGCTTAGACAGGCGTTCTAATGAAAAACTGTTTTTT
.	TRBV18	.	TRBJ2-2	CASFVLTNTGELFF	TGTGCCAGCTTCGTGTTGACGAACACCGGGGAGCTGTTTTTT
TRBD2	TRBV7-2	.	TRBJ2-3	CASSLDPLAGGQDTQYF	TGTGCCAGCAGCTTAGACCCTCTAGCGGGAGGGCAAGATACGCAGTATTTT
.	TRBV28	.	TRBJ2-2	CASSPEPTGELFF	TGTGCCTCCTCACCGGAGCCCACCGGGGAGCTGTTTTTT
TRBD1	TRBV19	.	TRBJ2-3	CASSLSQGANTQYF	TGTGCCAGTAGCCTTTCCCAGGGGGCGAATACGCAGTATTTT
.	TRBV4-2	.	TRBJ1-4	CASSPSGGAGEKLFF	TGTGCCAGCAGCCCCTCGGGGGGGGCGGGAGAAAAACTGTTTTTT
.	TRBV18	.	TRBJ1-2	CASSPLDGTRGYTF	TGTGCCAGCTCACCCCTGGACGGGACGCGGGGCTACACCTTC
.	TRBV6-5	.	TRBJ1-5	CASSYAPYNQPQHF	TGTGCCAGCAGTTACGCCCCCTACAATCAGCCCCAGCATTTT
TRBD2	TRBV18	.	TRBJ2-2	CASSPTSGSFTGELFF	TGTGCCAGCTCACCAACTAGCGGGAGCTTTACCGGGGAGCTGTTTTTT
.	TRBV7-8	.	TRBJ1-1	CASTPSTGANTEAFF	TGTGCCAGCACGCCCTCGACAGGAGCGAACACTGAAGCTTTCTTT
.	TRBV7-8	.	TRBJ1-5	CASSLSQGPNQPQHF	TGTGCCAGCAGCTTGAGTCAGGGCCCCAATCAGCCCCAGCATTTT
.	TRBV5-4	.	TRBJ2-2	CASSLAQGNTGELFF	TGTGCCAGCAGCTTAGCTCAGGGGAACACCGGGGAGCTGTTTTTT
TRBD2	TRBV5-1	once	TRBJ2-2	CASSLGPTSGRTGELFF	TGCGCCAGCAGCCTCGGACCTACTAGCGGGAGGACCGGGGAGCTGTTTTTT
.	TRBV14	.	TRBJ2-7	CASSQGPGLSYEQYF	TGTGCCAGCAGCCAAGGCCCCGGGCTCTCTTACGAGCAGTACTTC
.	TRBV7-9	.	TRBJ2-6	CASSSAGANVLTF	TGTGCCAGCAGCTCCGCAGGGGCCAACGTCCTGACTTTC
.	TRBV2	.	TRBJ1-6	CASSWGTLSTNSPLHF	TGTGCCAGCAGTTGGGGGACACTTTCAACCAATTCACCCCTCCACTTT
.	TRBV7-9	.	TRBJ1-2	CASTVRGNYGYTF	TGTGCCAGCACAGTCAGGGGAAACTATGGCTACACCTTC
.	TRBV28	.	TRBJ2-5	CASSLTLQETQYF	TGTGCCAGCAGTTTAACTCTCCAAGAGACCCAGTACTTC
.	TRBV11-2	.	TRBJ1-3	CASSGSVQAGNTIYF	TGTGCCAGCAGCGGCTCAGTACAGGCCGGAAACACCATATATTTT
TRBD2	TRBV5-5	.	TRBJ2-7	CASSFSGLAGDFYEQYF	TGTGCCAGCAGCTTTTCGGGACTAGCGGGAGATTTCTACGAGCAGTACTTC
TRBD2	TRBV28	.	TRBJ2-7	CASRRGGASWGYEQYF	TGTGCCAGCAGACGGGGGGGAGCTAGCTGGGGCTACGAGCAGTACTTC
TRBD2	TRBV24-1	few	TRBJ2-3	CATSDPGTSGRADTQYF	TGTGCCACCAGTGACCCCGGGACTAGCGGGCGGGCAGATACGCAGTATTTT
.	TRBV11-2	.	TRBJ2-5	CASSLDRSGTQYF	TGTGCCAGCAGCTTAGATCGTAGTGGGACCCAGTACTTC
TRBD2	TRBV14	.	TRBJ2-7	CASSHRSGRTRREQYF	TGTGCCAGCAGCCACCGTAGCGGGAGGACCAGGAGGGAGCAGTACTTC
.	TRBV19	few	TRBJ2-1	CASSMSNWASYNEQFF	TGTGCCAGTAGTATGTCCAATTGGGCCTCCTACAATGAGCAGTTCTTC
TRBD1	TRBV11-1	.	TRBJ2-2	CASSPQGAAGELFF	TGTGCCAGCAGCCCTCAGGGGGCGGCGGGGGAGCTGTTTTTT
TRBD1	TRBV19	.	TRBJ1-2	CASGTGSDYGYTF	TGTGCCAGTGGGACAGGATCTGACTATGGCTACACCTTC
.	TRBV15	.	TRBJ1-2	CATSREVQADGYTF	TGTGCCACCAGCAGAGAAGTACAGGCGGATGGCTACACCTTC
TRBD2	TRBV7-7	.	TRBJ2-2	CASSSSGSWTGELFF	TGTGCTAGCAGCTCTAGCGGGAGTTGGACCGGGGAGCTGTTTTTT
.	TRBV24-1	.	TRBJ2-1	CATSDAGIGLYNEQFF	TGTGCCACCAGTGACGCGGGAATCGGTCTTTACAATGAGCAGTTCTTC
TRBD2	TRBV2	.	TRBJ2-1	CASSPSGRYNEQFF	TGTGCCAGCAGCCCTAGCGGGAGGTACAATGAGCAGTTCTTC
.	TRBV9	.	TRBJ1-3	CASSPEGGAFGNTIYF	TGTGCCAGCAGCCCCGAAGGGGGGGCGTTTGGAAACACCATATATTTT
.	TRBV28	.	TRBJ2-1	CASSLEQPIPYSYNEQFF	TGTGCCAGCAGTTTGGAACAGCCCATCCCCTACTCCTACAATGAGCAGTTCTTC
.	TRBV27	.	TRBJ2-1	CASSTALGSYNEQFF	TGTGCCAGCAGTACAGCTCTGGGCTCCTACAATGAGCAGTTCTTC
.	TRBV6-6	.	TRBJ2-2	CASRTPTNTGELFF	TGTGCCAGCAGGACCCCGACGAACACCGGGGAGCTGTTTTTT
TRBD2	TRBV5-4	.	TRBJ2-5	CASRTGLAGDWETQYF	TGTGCCAGCAGGACGGGACTAGCGGGAGATTGGGAGACCCAGTACTTC
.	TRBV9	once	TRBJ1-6	CASSLEGYNSPLHF	TGTGCCAGCAGCTTGGAGGGTTATAATTCACCCCTCCACTTT
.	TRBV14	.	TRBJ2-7	CASSPPGTLNEQYF	TGTGCCAGCAGCCCCCCCGGGACTCTCAATGAGCAGTACTTC
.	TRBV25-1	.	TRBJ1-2	CASSERGTGAYGYTF	TGTGCCAGCAGTGAAAGAGGTACGGGGGCCTATGGCTACACCTTC